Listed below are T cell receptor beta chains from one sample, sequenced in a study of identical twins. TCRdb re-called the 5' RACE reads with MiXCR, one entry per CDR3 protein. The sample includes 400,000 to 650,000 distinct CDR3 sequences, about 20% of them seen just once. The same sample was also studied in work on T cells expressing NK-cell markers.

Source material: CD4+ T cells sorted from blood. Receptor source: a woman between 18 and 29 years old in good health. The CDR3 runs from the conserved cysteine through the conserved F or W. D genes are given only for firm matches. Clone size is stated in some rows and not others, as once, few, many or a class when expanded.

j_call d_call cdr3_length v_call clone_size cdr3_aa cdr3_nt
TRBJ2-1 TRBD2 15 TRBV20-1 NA CSARNRGLAGDEQFF TGCAGTGCTAGAAATCGGGGACTAGCGGGAGATGAGCAGTTCTTC
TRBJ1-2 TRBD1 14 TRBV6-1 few CASRLTGGKDGYTF TGTGCCAGCAGGCTAACAGGGGGTAAAGATGGCTACACCTTC
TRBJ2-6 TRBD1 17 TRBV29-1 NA CSVNEAGGRSGANVLTF TGCAGCGTGAACGAGGCAGGGGGCAGGTCTGGGGCCAACGTCCTGACTTTC
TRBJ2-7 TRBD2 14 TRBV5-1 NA CASRAGGGVDEQYF TGCGCCAGCAGAGCGGGAGGGGGTGTCGACGAGCAGTACTTC
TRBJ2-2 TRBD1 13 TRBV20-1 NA CSARRGRVGELFF TGCAGTGCTAGGAGGGGGCGGGTCGGGGAGCTGTTTTTT
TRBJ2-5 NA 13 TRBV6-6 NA CASISGFKETQYF TGTGCCAGCATCTCGGGGTTTAAAGAGACCCAGTACTTC
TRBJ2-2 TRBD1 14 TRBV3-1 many CASSQVDRTGELFF TGTGCCAGCAGCCAAGTGGACAGGACCGGGGAGCTGTTTTTT
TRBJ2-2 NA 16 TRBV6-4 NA CASSARPAGNTGELFF TGTGCCAGCAGTGCCCGACCCGCAGGGAACACCGGGGAGCTGTTTTTT
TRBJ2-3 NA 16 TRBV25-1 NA CASSEIRGASGDTQYF TGTGCCAGCAGTGAAATTCGGGGGGCCTCGGGAGATACGCAGTATTTT
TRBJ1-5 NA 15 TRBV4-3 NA CASSQDWGVHQPQHF TGCGCCAGCAGCCAAGACTGGGGTGTCCATCAGCCCCAGCATTTT
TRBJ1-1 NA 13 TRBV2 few CASESPGITEAFF TGTGCCAGCGAGAGTCCAGGGATCACTGAAGCTTTCTTT